This paragraph covers one TCR beta chain sequence. This sample is drawn from a study of shared clonotypes between healthy human individuals. Per the germline V gene, CDR1 is SGHRS and CDR2 is YFSETQ. CDR3 length: 15 residues. V trimming: 3 bases; J trimming: 3 bases; junction bases outside the gene matches: 4. Generated by immunoSEQ multiplex PCR, the TCRdb table keeps only in-frame clones and is missing some. The sample contains over 2 million clones, approximately 95% of which appear only once. This clonotype was obtained from a man aged 18 to 35 in good health. The gene calls are TRBV5-1 and TRBJ2-2; TRBD1 agrees at 8 bases. Material for sequencing was naive CD4+ T cells sorted from blood. The sample's subset: CD45RA+ positively selected. CDR3 region: CASSSGTGDTGELFF. The CDR3 DNA sequence: TGCGCCAGCAGCTCAGGGACAGGAGACACCGGGGAGCTGTTTTTT.